This T cell receptor (beta chain) was found in a study of PD-L1 blockade in urothelial cancer. The overall study: Across blood samples, T cells had a median count of 141,255.

The sample's time point: peripheral blood 6 weeks after treatment start. Each PCR reaction had synthetic TCR analog templates spiked into it. Data came from immunoSEQ multiplex PCR; TCRdb stores just in-frame clones and leaves some out. The sample yields about 66,000 clones, about nine tenths seen once. The CDR3 runs to 15 residues. V was pared by 0 bases and J by 5 bases, with 5 bases of the junction left unmatched. The V gene's germline CDR1 is LGHNA and CDR2 YNFKEQ. The origin of this receptor is a man aged 55 to 70 with urothelial cancer. The sample in question was PBMCs, obtained around atezolizumab (anti-PD-L1) treatment. The gene calls are TRBV4-2 and TRBJ2-3; TRBD2 aligns across 7 bases. The CDR3 DNA is TGTGCCAGCAGCCAAGATCTCGGGAGGTTAGATACGCAGTATTTT. Protein: CASSQDLGRLDTQYF.